This entry lists 4 T cell receptor beta chains sequenced from one sample in a study of T-cell memory formation after mild COVID-19. One entry per CDR3 protein results from TCRdb running MiXCR on the 5' RACE reads. There are 350,000 to 450,000 distinct CDR3 sequences in the sample; approximately 14% occur only once, and roughly a fifth lies in the top ten. The sequencing input was PBMCs or a T cell subset sorted from them (not recorded which). Receptors originate from a man between 18 and 29 years old who had mild COVID-19 (a few samples of this study predate the infection). Cell type and time point are not known.

This clonotype was seen only a few times. CDR3 sequence (DNA): TGTGCCATCAGGGACCCAGGGAGCTCCTACGAGCAGTACGTC. Translation gives CAIRDPGSSYEQYV. The chain carries TRBV10-3 and TRBJ2-7; D might be TRBD1 or TRBD2, each matching 5 bases. Trimming cost V 6 bases and J 0 bases, with 12 bases left between them. Per the germline V gene, CDR1 is ENHRY and CDR2 is SYGVKD. This CDR3 has 14 amino acids.

A few counts support this clonotype. The chain combines TRBV5-1 with TRBJ2-2; possible D gene TRBD2, 6 bases. The CDR3 length is 14 residues. The V gene's germline CDR1 is SGHRS and CDR2 YFSETQ. V lost 1 base, J lost 7 bases, and 11 bases lay in between. In nucleotides, the CDR3 is TGCGCCAGCAGCTTGAACGGGGGATACGGGGAGCTGTTTTTT. Amino acids: CASSLNGGYGELFF.

This CDR3 reads CASSPSRGVTNTGELFF. The CDR3 DNA reads as TGTGCCAGCAGCCCTTCTAGGGGTGTTACGAACACCGGGGAGCTGTTTTTT. This chain connects TRBV12-3 or TRBV12-4 to TRBJ2-2; possible D gene TRBD1, 5 bases. The V gene lost 6 bases and the J gene lost 0 bases, with 17 bases spanning the gap. The CDR3 has 17 residues.

A few counts support this clonotype. The chain recombines TRBV3-1 with TRBJ2-1; 12 positions agree with TRBD2. The V gene's germline CDR1 is LGHDT and CDR2 YNNKEL (reference sequence). J gave up 8 bases and V 3 bases, and 5 bases lay outside the gene matches. The CDR3 extends over 15 amino acids. The CDR3 coding sequence is TGTGCCAGCAGCCAGAGGACTAGCGGGGACTATGAGCAGTTCTTC. This translates into CASSQRTSGDYEQFF.